This T cell receptor (beta chain) was profiled in a study of cytomegalovirus exposure and HLA in healthy donors. The CDR3 is made up of 17 amino acids. Germline-derived CDR1 and CDR2 are KGHSH and LQKENI. V gave up 4 bases and J gave up 2 bases; unmatched junction bases: 7. The PCR made use of 60 Vbeta and 13 Jbeta primers. Here immunoSEQ multiplex PCR was the method, and the copy in TCRdb shows in-frame clones only, minus some. This sample carries tens of thousands of clones, about three quarters of them seen once, and the ten largest clones take about 14%. Healthy donors of bone marrow made up the group. Overall study results and limits: Excluded: some indistinguishable V segments such as TRBV6-2 and TRBV6-3. Later analysis showed most CMV-associated TCR beta chains appearing HLA-restricted.

As for this clone: Its antigen is currently unknown.

This rearrangement joins TRBV18 to TRBJ2-6; 8 nucleotides line up with TRBD1. Source material: PBMCs. This TCR came from a woman aged 50 to 60 in good health and CMV-seropositive. CDR3 DNA sequence: TGTGCCAGCTCACGGACAGGGTCCCCCACTGGGGCCAACGTCCTGACTTTC. Translating it yields CASSRTGSPTGANVLTF.